A selection of T cell receptor beta chains follows, all from one sample in a study of cytomegalovirus exposure and HLA in healthy donors. The repertoire was sequenced with immunoSEQ multiplex PCR; TCRdb's copy has only in-frame clones and lacks some. In the table there are 100,000 to 150,000 clones, 65% to 90% of which are singletons. Sequenced sample: PBMCs. Every receptor here comes from a man in his forties or fifties in good health and CMV-seronegative. Each CDR3 is given with its conserved first and last residue. A D gene is named only where the DNA matches it firmly. Size is stated for part of the rows, as once, few or many counts, or as a class when the clone is expanded.

cdr3_aa | cdr3_nt | clone_size | v_call | cdr3_length | d_call | j_call
CASSEGSGYNSPLHF | TGTGCCAGCAGTGAAGGCTCAGGTTATAATTCACCCCTCCACTTT | - | TRBV6-1 | 15 | - | TRBJ1-6
CASSWTGGNQPQHF | TGTGCCAGCAGCTGGACAGGAGGAAATCAGCCCCAGCATTTT | - | TRBV7-6 | 14 | TRBD1 | TRBJ1-5
CASSEGPGAPLGANVLTF | TGTGCCAGCAGTGAAGGGCCTGGGGCCCCCCTGGGGGCCAACGTCCTGACTTTC | - | TRBV2 | 18 | - | TRBJ2-6
CASSVAATGNTIYF | TGTGCCAGCAGCGTAGCTGCTACTGGAAACACCATATATTTT | - | TRBV9 | 14 | - | TRBJ1-3
CASRPGQGPMRATQPQHF | TGTGCCAGCAGACCGGGACAGGGTCCCATGAGGGCTACTCAGCCCCAGCATTTT | - | TRBV19 | 18 | TRBD1 | TRBJ1-5
CASSQTSWGVSDTQYF | TGTGCCAGCAGCCAAACTTCGTGGGGGGTATCTGATACGCAGTATTTT | - | TRBV4-2 | 16 | - | TRBJ2-3
CAWSLLAGGLETQYF | TGTGCCTGGAGTCTCCTAGCGGGGGGGTTAGAGACCCAGTACTTC | few | TRBV30 | 15 | TRBD2 | TRBJ2-5
CASGLGGTGRYNEQFF | TGTGCTAGTGGTTTGGGTGGGACAGGGAGGTACAATGAGCAGTTCTTC | - | TRBV12-5 | 16 | TRBD1 | TRBJ2-1
CASSKGAGVLLLGNYGYTF | TGTGCCAGCAGCAAGGGGGCAGGGGTACTCCTGTTAGGGAACTATGGCTACACCTTC | - | TRBV21-1 | 19 | - | TRBJ1-2
CASSRVELNTEAFF | TGTGCCAGTTCACGGGTGGAGCTGAACACTGAAGCTTTCTTT | - | TRBV19 | 14 | - | TRBJ1-1
CASSEGDQGFTTEAFF | TGTGCCAGCAGTGAGGGTGATCAGGGGTTCACCACTGAAGCTTTCTTT | - | TRBV2 | 16 | - | TRBJ1-1
CASSLLAGARTDTQYF | TGTGCCAGCAGCCTCTTGGCAGGGGCGCGTACAGATACGCAGTATTTT | - | TRBV4-2 | 16 | - | TRBJ2-3
CAWSVSQVYEQYF | TGTGCCTGGAGTGTTTCGCAGGTCTACGAGCAGTACTTC | - | TRBV30 | 13 | - | TRBJ2-7
CASALGTGNEQFF | TGTGCCAGCGCTCTCGGGACAGGCAATGAGCAGTTCTTC | - | TRBV6-5 | 13 | TRBD1 | TRBJ2-1
CASALTGGPEAFF | TGTGCTAGTGCCCTCACAGGGGGGCCTGAAGCTTTCTTT | - | TRBV12-5 | 13 | TRBD1 | TRBJ1-1
CASTPEGDSYGYTF | TGTGCCAGCACCCCAGAGGGGGACAGCTATGGCTACACCTTC | - | TRBV2 | 14 | TRBD1 | TRBJ1-2
CASTPSEQETQYF | TGTGCCAGCACCCCTTCGGAGCAAGAGACCCAGTACTTC | once | TRBV11-1 | 13 | - | TRBJ2-5
CASSESGLPNTEAFF | TGTGCCAGCAGTGAAAGCGGCCTCCCGAACACTGAAGCTTTCTTT | - | TRBV2 | 15 | - | TRBJ1-1
CASSLMVGQGADGYTF | TGTGCCAGCAGTTTAATGGTCGGACAGGGGGCTGATGGCTACACCTTC | - | TRBV27 | 16 | TRBD1 | TRBJ1-2
CASSYWGANVLTF | TGTGCCAGCAGCTACTGGGGGGCCAACGTCCTGACTTTC | few | TRBV5-6 | 13 | - | TRBJ2-6
CASSFGGAHQPQHF | TGTGCCAGCAGCTTCGGGGGGGCGCATCAGCCCCAGCATTTT | - | TRBV5-8 | 14 | - | TRBJ1-5
CASSLGGGYEQYF | TGTGCCAGCAGCTTAGGGGGGGGCTACGAGCAGTACTTC | - | TRBV7-2 | 13 | TRBD2 | TRBJ2-7
CASSVNRGGEKGAGGYGYTF | TGTGCCAGCAGCGTAAACAGGGGAGGCGAAAAAGGGGCCGGGGGCTATGGCTACACCTTC | - | TRBV9 | 20 | TRBD1 | TRBJ1-2
CASSPSGGLSDEQFF | TGTGCCAGCAGTCCAAGCGGGGGGCTAAGCGATGAGCAGTTCTTC | - | TRBV7-9 | 15 | TRBD2 | TRBJ2-1
CASSPGQGEQYF | TGTGCCAGCAGCCCGGGACAGGGCGAGCAGTACTTC | once | TRBV5-4 | 12 | TRBD1 | TRBJ2-7
CASRSQGPSGYTF | TGTGCCAGCAGGTCTCAGGGTCCGAGTGGCTACACCTTC | - | TRBV7-9 | 13 | - | TRBJ1-2
CASSAWTTTSTDTQYF | TGTGCCAGCAGCGCTTGGACTACCACGAGCACAGATACGCAGTATTTT | - | TRBV7-9 | 16 | - | TRBJ2-3
CASSSPPPRDEQYF | TGTGCCAGCAGTTCTCCTCCCCCTCGAGACGAGCAGTACTTC | - | TRBV5-4 | 14 | - | TRBJ2-7
CASSELAFTGNEQFF | TGTGCCAGCAGTGAACTAGCATTCACGGGGAATGAGCAGTTCTTC | - | TRBV2 | 15 | - | TRBJ2-1
CASSGGLAGGTDTQYF | TGTGCCAGCAGCGGAGGACTAGCGGGGGGCACAGATACGCAGTATTTT | - | TRBV9 | 16 | TRBD2 | TRBJ2-3
CASSLTWAGLAYEQYF | TGTGCCAGCAGCTTGACCTGGGCAGGGTTAGCCTACGAGCAGTACTTC | - | TRBV7-2 | 16 | - | TRBJ2-7
CASSFEDTGELFF | TGCGCCAGCAGCTTCGAGGATACCGGGGAGCTGTTTTTT | - | TRBV5-1 | 13 | - | TRBJ2-2
CASSQGGGAAYEQYF | TGCGCCAGCAGCCAAGGCGGGGGGGCCGCCTACGAGCAGTACTTC | - | TRBV4-1 | 15 | TRBD2 | TRBJ2-7
CASSLAPTDTQYF | TGTGCCAGCAGCTTGGCCCCAACAGATACGCAGTATTTT | once | TRBV5-4 | 13 | - | TRBJ2-3
CASSPMDRQETQYF | TGCGCCAGCAGCCCTATGGACAGGCAAGAGACCCAGTACTTC | - | TRBV4-1 | 14 | TRBD1 | TRBJ2-5
CASRGDSSSYEQYF | TGTGCCAGCAGAGGGGACTCCAGCTCCTACGAGCAGTACTTC | once | TRBV2 | 14 | - | TRBJ2-7
CASSVLVGGTNEKLFF | TGTGCCAGCAGCGTACTTGTCGGGGGAACTAATGAAAAACTGTTTTTT | few | TRBV7-9 | 16 | - | TRBJ1-4
CASSSSVSTEAFF | TGTGCCAGCAGCTCCTCAGTTTCGACTGAAGCTTTCTTT | - | TRBV5-4 | 13 | - | TRBJ1-1
CASSPAGGPYEQYF | TGTGCCAGCTCACCGGCAGGGGGTCCCTACGAGCAGTACTTC | - | TRBV18 | 14 | TRBD1 | TRBJ2-7
CASKGTGRNNEQFF | TGTGCCAGCAAAGGGACAGGGCGAAACAATGAGCAGTTCTTC | once | TRBV6-5 | 14 | TRBD1 | TRBJ2-1
CASSVSPGQRVDTQYF | TGTGCCAGCAGCGTATCCCCGGGACAGCGCGTAGATACGCAGTATTTT | - | TRBV9 | 16 | TRBD1 | TRBJ2-3
CASSLVSPLHF | TGTGCCAGCAGTCTTGTCTCACCCCTCCACTTT | - | TRBV5-8 | 11 | - | TRBJ1-6
CASSLTGYNEQFF | TGCGCCAGCAGCTTGACAGGATACAATGAGCAGTTCTTC | - | TRBV5-1 | 13 | - | TRBJ2-1
CASIKTGDVFTEAFF | TGTGCCAGCATCAAGACAGGGGATGTTTTCACTGAAGCTTTCTTT | - | TRBV5-4 | 15 | TRBD1 | TRBJ1-1
CASSQGGNDEKLFF | TGTGCCAGCAGTCAGGGGGGAAATGATGAAAAACTGTTTTTT | - | TRBV2 | 14 | TRBD1 | TRBJ1-4
CASNTGGSGGYTF | TGTGCCAGTAACACAGGGGGCTCAGGTGGCTACACCTTC | - | TRBV19 | 13 | TRBD1 | TRBJ1-2
CSASYRDQPQHF | TGCAGCGCGTCATACAGGGACCAGCCCCAGCATTTT | - | TRBV29-1 | 12 | - | TRBJ1-5
CALLRQNFPYNEQFF | TGTGCCTTGCTTAGACAGAATTTTCCCTACAATGAGCAGTTCTTC | - | TRBV7-9 | 15 | - | TRBJ2-1
CASSGPRYGYTF | TGTGCCAGTAGTGGGCCCCGCTATGGCTACACCTTC | - | TRBV19 | 12 | - | TRBJ1-2
CASSSSGGENIQYF | TGTGCCAGCAGCTCGTCAGGGGGCGAGAACATTCAGTACTTC | - | TRBV7-2 | 14 | TRBD1 | TRBJ2-4
CASSYQPGGSPLHF | TGTGCCAGCAGCTACCAGCCAGGGGGCTCACCCCTCCACTTT | once | TRBV11-2 | 14 | TRBD1 | TRBJ1-6
CASSPPPAGGSYGYTF | TGCGCCAGCAGTCCCCCCCCGGCAGGGGGCTCCTATGGCTACACCTTC | - | TRBV5-1 | 16 | TRBD1 | TRBJ1-2
CASTSMGLLNQPQHF | TGTGCCAGTACCAGTATGGGGCTGCTCAATCAGCCCCAGCATTTT | - | TRBV19 | 15 | - | TRBJ1-5
CASSSVLQEGCAEAFF | TGCGCCAGCAGTTCTGTGTTACAGGAGGGTTGTGCTGAAGCTTTCTTT | few | TRBV23-1 | 16 | - | TRBJ1-1
CASSTGTGPYYNEQFF | TGTGCTAGTTCTACCGGGACAGGACCTTACTACAATGAGCAGTTCTTC | - | TRBV12-5 | 16 | TRBD1 | TRBJ2-1